This T cell receptor (beta chain) was documented in a study of PD-L1 blockade in urothelial cancer. In the study overall: It was at 3 weeks (second dose) and 6 weeks after treatment start that blood was analyzed. Broader study findings: A pretreatment blood TCR clonality that fell below the median predicted better progression-free and overall survival.

The V segment lost 4 bases and the J segment 0 bases; nucleotides outside the gene matches: 5. The CDR3 has 17 residues. Germline loops: CDR1 SGHRS, CDR2 YFSETQ. A spike-in of synthetic TCR analog templates was added to each PCR. The table came from immunoSEQ multiplex PCR; TCRdb's copy has only in-frame clones and leaves some out. This repertoire shows tens of thousands of clones, more than 75% found once; its top ten account for about 3.3%. About this clone itself: As yet, its antigen is unknown.

The receptor was derived from a man aged 70 or older with urothelial cancer. This specimen consisted of PBMCs, obtained around atezolizumab (anti-PD-L1) treatment. The chain couples TRBV5-1 to TRBJ2-3; 13 nucleotides align to TRBD2. The CDR3 DNA reads as TGCGCCAGCAGCCGGACTAGCGGGGGATCAAGCACAGATACGCAGTATTTT. Translation: CASSRTSGGSSTDTQYF.